This record concerns one T cell receptor beta chain sequence. Its antigen is unknown. This sample was included in a study of vaccination effects on CD4 cells after COVID-19. J was trimmed by 4 bases and V by 6 bases; bases with no gene match: 8. CDR3 length: 15 residues. Germline loops: CDR1 ENHRY, CDR2 SYGVKD. Clones were read by immunoSEQ multiplex PCR, and TCRdb kept only the in-frame ones, dropping some. The sample includes tens of thousands of clones, 55% to 75% of them seen just once. The authors isolated CD4+ T cells after around 9 days of culture. The chain carries TRBV10-3 and TRBJ2-3, with 9 positions matching TRBD2. This TCR was sampled from a human donor who received a COVID-19 vaccine. Specimen: CD4+ T cells from PBMCs cultured without peptide, collected before COVID-19 vaccination. CDR3 bases: TGTGCCATCAGACAGCGGGAGGCGTCGGCAGATACGCAGTATTTT. Translation gives CAIRQREASADTQYF.